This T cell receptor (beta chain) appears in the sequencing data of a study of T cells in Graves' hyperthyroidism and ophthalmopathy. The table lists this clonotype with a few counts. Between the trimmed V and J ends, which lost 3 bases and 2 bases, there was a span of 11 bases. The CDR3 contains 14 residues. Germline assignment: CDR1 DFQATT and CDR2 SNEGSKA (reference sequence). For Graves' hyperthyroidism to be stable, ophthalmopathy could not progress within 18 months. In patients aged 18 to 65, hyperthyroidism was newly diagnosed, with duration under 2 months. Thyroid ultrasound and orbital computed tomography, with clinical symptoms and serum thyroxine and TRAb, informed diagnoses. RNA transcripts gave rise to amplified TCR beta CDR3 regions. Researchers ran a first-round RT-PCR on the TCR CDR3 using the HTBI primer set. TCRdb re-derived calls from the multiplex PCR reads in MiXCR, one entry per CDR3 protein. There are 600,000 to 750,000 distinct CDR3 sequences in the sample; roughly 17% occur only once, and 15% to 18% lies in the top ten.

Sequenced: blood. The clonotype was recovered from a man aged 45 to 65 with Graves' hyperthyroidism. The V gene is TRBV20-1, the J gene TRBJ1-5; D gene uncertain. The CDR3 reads CSASERSGNQPQHF. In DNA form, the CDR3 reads TGCAGTGCTAGTGAGCGGAGTGGCAATCAGCCCCAGCATTTT.